This T cell receptor (beta chain) originates from a study of graft-versus-host responses after intestinal transplantation (dated by TCRdb to the early 2020s). Study-wide context: Recipients received multivisceral, liver-intestinal, or isolated intestinal transplants. Every recipient was given anti-thymocyte globulin induction, then maintenance tacrolimus and steroids for approximately 3 years. Bulk TCR-beta CDR3 sequencing was used to track graft-versus-host and host-versus-graft alloreactive T cell clones in the graft, circulation and bone marrow after intestinal transplantation. Alloreactive clones were identified by sequencing pre-transplant mixed lymphocyte reaction products and comparing these products with unstimulated pre-transplant donor and recipient T cells. Of the approximately 25 intestinal transplant recipients enrolled in the cohort, one of whom was a retransplant, a few patients without pretransplant specimens were excluded. Donor T cell macrochimerism was defined as a peak of at least 4% donor T cells among recipient peripheral blood mononuclear cells. Rather than being sequenced by the commercial service, samples from a few later patients were sequenced in-house on an Illumina MiSeq and processed with MiXCR. The paper's findings and limits, for the study overall: GvH clones were detected in recipient bone marrow, and some appeared earlier in ileal mucosa or blood, consistent with an intestinal mucosal origin. High GvH to HvG T cell clonal ratios were observed in the allografts of patients with donor T cell macrochimerism. Early after transplant, peak levels of circulating GvH clones were associated with declines in HvG clones. Conclusions were limited by the relatively low number and heterogeneity of intestinal transplant patients.

As to this clone: Its recognized antigen is unknown. No qualities accompany the bases; no much larger clone lies one base away.

The library was prepared using the immunoSEQ multiplex PCR assay. High-throughput TCR-beta CDR3 sequencing of genomic DNA from most patients was performed by Adaptive Biotechnologies. The study's own analysis went as follows. Adaptive's ImmunoSEQ software supplied the TCR sequencing data for 18 patients, while MiXCR and VDJtools were used to process a few other patients. CDR3 nucleotide sequences shared between donor and recipient were removed because their origin could not be assigned. Alloreactive clones required at least 2-fold expansion over unstimulated cells and minimum CFSE-low frequency of 0.002% (template counts) or 0.001% (read counts). Mappable clones were those detected in sequenced pre-transplant spleen, lymph node, or MLR CFSE-low populations of the donor or recipient. The cumulative frequency of alloreactive clones was calculated as a percentage of all sequences, weighted by copy number. As stored in TCRdb, this immuneACCESS dataset retains in-frame rearrangements with V and J assigned. A fraction of the clones does not appear; measured against another copy, unresolved V genes explain less than half of the discrepancy, and the remainder lacks a known reason. Clonal size and the V and J genes are those of that table, whereas D and trimming came from the DNA. A total of 90,000 to 100,000 clones appear in this sample, roughly 82% of them only once. The ten largest clonotypes hold approximately 1.4% of the sample.

Blood samples were collected up to 4 times in the first month after transplant and then at least monthly when available. Material: PBMCs, obtained 255 days after intestinal transplant. The TCR sequence derives from a human patient who received an intestinal transplant, so some T cells may come from the graft donor.

The CDR3 in this case is CASTSVRGTGSLPGDQPQHF. The DNA is TGTGCCAGTACCTCAGTACGAGGGACAGGGTCCTTACCGGGGGATCAGCCCCAGCATTTT. Recombination linked TRBV19 to TRBJ1-5; 9 bases in the junction line up with TRBD1. The germline V gene (reference sequence) supplies CDR1 LNHDA and CDR2 SQIVND. Counted from cysteine to phenylalanine, this CDR3 has 20 amino acids. The retained sequence is limited to the CDR3, 60 bases, with the frame set at the first base. Trimming leaves V shorter by 7 bases and J shorter by 5 bases, with the junction holding 24 bases beyond the gene matches.